These 22 T cell receptor beta chains were sequenced from one sample in a study of blood T cells in healthy people across ages. The use of a sample-barcoded 5' primer and a J-beta primer mix characterized a second PCR of about 7 to 12 cycles. TCRdb used MiXCR to reprocess the 5' RACE reads, holding one entry per CDR3 protein. The sample consists of 1.5 million to 2 million distinct CDR3 sequences, roughly 52% of them appearing once. Sequenced: blood. Every receptor here comes from a woman in her thirties or forties in good health.

The chain recombines TRBV24-1 with TRBJ2-6, with D possibly matching TRBD1 (6 bases). V was shortened by 3 bases and J by 1 base, with 12 bases between the two germline ends. This CDR3 is 17 amino acids long. Per germline, CDR1 KGHDR and CDR2 SFDVKD. The CDR3 region is CATSDPSGVSGANVLTF. In nucleotides, the CDR3 is TGTGCCACCAGTGATCCTTCAGGGGTATCTGGGGCCAACGTCCTGACTTTC.

The chain uses TRBV20-1 and TRBJ2-3, with a weak D call TRBD2 (6 bases). Germline V gives CDR1 DFQATT, CDR2 SNEGSKA (reference sequence). The CDR3 is 14 residues long. Trimming shortened V by 3 bases and J by 1 base, and 11 bases separated the two germline ends. The CDR3 sequence is CSASGDSRTDTQYF. The CDR3 nucleotides are TGCAGTGCTAGTGGGGACTCGCGCACAGATACGCAGTATTTT.

The chain uses TRBV6-6 and TRBJ2-7; tentative D call: TRBD2 (9 bases). The CDR3 has 14 residues. Germline loops: CDR1 MNHNY, CDR2 SVGAGI (reference sequence). Trimming stripped 5 bases from V and 7 bases from J, with 18 bases between. Written as DNA, the CDR3 is TGTGCCAGCAGTCAGGGGGCTAGCGGGATTGAGCAGTACTTC. It specifies CASSQGASGIEQYF.

This clonotype was counted only a few times. The chain recombines TRBV20-1 with TRBJ2-7; TRBD1 might be the D (6 bases). The germline V and J ends were trimmed by 0 bases and 2 bases, with 11 bases remaining between them. This CDR3 contains 14 residues. Germline-derived CDR1 and CDR2 are DFQATT and SNEGSKA (reference sequence). DNA of the CDR3: TGCAGTGCTAGAGACTACAGGGTGGCCTACGAGCAGTACTTC. Protein: CSARDYRVAYEQYF.

The rearrangement joins TRBV20-1 to TRBJ2-7; 8 positions agree with TRBD1. In germline, CDR1 is DFQATT, CDR2 SNEGSKA (reference sequence). The CDR3 is 13 residues long. Unmatched junction bases numbered 6, after V lost 6 bases and J lost 2 bases. This CDR3 reads CSANGQGPYEQYF. The CDR3 DNA reads TGCAGTGCAAACGGACAGGGTCCCTACGAGCAGTACTTC.

The CDR3 nucleotides read TGCAGTGCTAGAGGACCAAGGACAGGAGCCTACGAGCAGTACTTC. Translating gives CSARGPRTGAYEQYF. The V gene is TRBV20-1, the J gene TRBJ2-7; 7 positions match TRBD1. The germline CDR1 and CDR2 sequences are DFQATT and SNEGSKA (reference sequence). Unmatched junction bases numbered 8, after V lost 1 base and J lost 2 bases. The length of the CDR3 is 15 residues.

The rearrangement joins TRBV21-1 to TRBJ2-7; TRBD2, the table's D call, was not compared with the DNA. TRBV21-1 counts as a pseudogene. The CDR3 is 16 residues long. DNA for the CDR3: TGTGCCAGCAGCAATAGGCCCGGGACAGGGCCCTACGAGCAGTACTTC. It codes for CASSNRPGTGPYEQYF.

Comments on this clonotype: A much more abundant neighbour one base away suggests this may be a read error. The V and J genes are TRBV7-9 and TRBJ2-5, with D perhaps matching TRBD1 (6 bases). The assigned J gene may be wrong: the sequence end matches TRBJ2-1 better. The CDR3 runs to 15 residues. Germline CDR1 and CDR2: SEHNR and FQNEAQ (reference sequence). The CDR3 DNA follows: TGTGCCAGCAGCTTGAGGGGGAATTTATACAAGGAGCAGTTCTTC. This sequence encodes CASSLRGNLYKEQFF.

The chain couples TRBV28 to TRBJ2-7, with D perhaps matching TRBD1 (6 bases). V lost 7 bases, J lost 4 bases, and 20 bases lay in between. CDR3 length: 15 residues. The germline CDR1 and CDR2 sequences are MDHEN and SYDVKM. In DNA, the CDR3 is TGTGCCAGCAAGGAGGAACAGGGCGATTTTTACGAGCAGTACTTC. Its translation is CASKEEQGDFYEQYF.

The J gene is TRBJ1-4, the V gene TRBV7-2; 8 bases line up with TRBD1. Trimming removed 5 bases from V and 5 bases from J; junction bases left unmatched: 4. The germline V gene has CDR1 SGHTA and CDR2 FQGNSA. The CDR3 length is 14 residues. The CDR3 bases are TGTGCCAGCAGCGCGTGGACAGGGAATGAAAAACTGTTTTTT. This translates into CASSAWTGNEKLFF.

The CDR3 sequence: CSATPGQNLDTQYF. The CDR3 DNA follows: TGCAGTGCGACCCCGGGACAGAATCTAGATACGCAGTATTTT. The chain employs TRBV20-1 and TRBJ2-3; the match to TRBD1 covers 7 bases. The V gene's germline CDR1 is DFQATT and CDR2 SNEGSKA (reference sequence). The CDR3 is made up of 14 amino acids. The J segment lost 5 bases and the V segment lost 6 bases, leaving 11 bases of the junction unmatched.

The genes are TRBV6-5 and TRBJ2-7; maybe TRBD2 (5 bases). The closer fit of TRBJ2-5 to the DNA end suggests the J call may be wrong. The CDR3 has 16 amino acids. Germline CDR1 reads MNHEY; CDR2 reads SVGAGI. This CDR3 reads CASTLRSAAPGETQYF. The CDR3 nucleotides are TGTGCCAGCACCCTTAGATCGGCGGCTCCGGGGGAGACCCAGTACTTC.

The genes are TRBV18 and TRBJ1-2; no firm D call. The CDR3 runs to 16 residues. CDR1 is KGHSH and CDR2 is LQKENI in the germline V gene. Trimming shortened V by 0 bases and J by 7 bases, and 18 bases separated the two germline ends. The CDR3, as DNA: TGTGCCAGCTCACCACCGATGATGACTCCCAGGAGTGGCTACACCTTC. Translation: CASSPPMMTPRSGYTF. Complete variable domain (other parts from reference TRBV18 and TRBJ1-2): NAGVMQNPRHLVRRRGQEARLRCSPMKGHSHVYWYRQLPEEGLKFMVYLQKENIIDESGMPKERFSAEFPKEGPSILRIQQVVRGDSAAYFCASSPPMMTPRSGYTFGSGTRLTVV.

The rearrangement uses TRBV20-1 and TRBJ2-4; TRBD2 matches at 16 bases. The V and J ends lost 2 bases and 2 bases, in that order; junction bases with no gene match: 9. The CDR3 runs 19 residues. The germline V gene has CDR1 DFQATT and CDR2 SNEGSKA (reference sequence). The CDR3 loop is CSARLPGLAGGLTKNIQYF. The DNA of the CDR3 is TGCAGTGCTAGACTCCCGGGACTAGCGGGGGGGTTGACCAAAAACATTCAGTACTTC.

The V gene is TRBV29-1, the J gene TRBJ2-1; 14 bases align to TRBD2. With V trimmed by 3 bases and J by 13 bases, 17 bases remained unmatched. The CDR3 extends over 17 amino acids. Germline V gene data show CDR1 as SQVTM and CDR2 as ANQGSEA. The CDR3 DNA sequence: TGCAGCGTTGATAACCCCAGGGGACTAGCGGGGGAAGAGACCCAGTTCTTC. Protein product: CSVDNPRGLAGEETQFF.

This clonotype has more than one count but fewer than ten. V usage is TRBV6-2 or TRBV6-3 and J usage is TRBJ2-5; 9 bases match TRBD1. Trimming cost V 6 bases and J 2 bases; bases outside gene matches: 7. This CDR3 is 15 amino acids long. The germline CDR1 and CDR2 sequences are MNHEY and SVGEGT. CDR3 nucleotides: TGTGCCAGCAGACACGACAGGGGGATTCAAGAGACCCAGTACTTC. As protein: CASRHDRGIQETQYF.

V and J are TRBV10-3 and TRBJ1-1; D is uncertain. The germline V gene has CDR1 ENHRY and CDR2 SYGVKD. V was pared by 0 bases and J by 1 base, with 9 bases between. The CDR3 contains 15 residues. The CDR3 region has the DNA TGTGCCATCAGTGAGTCGGGCAGCTCGAACACTGAAGCTTTCTTT. Translation: CAISESGSSNTEAFF.

Regarding this clonotype: This may arise from a read error, as a much more abundant clone is one base away. V and J are TRBV4-3 and TRBJ2-3, with 8 bases lining up with TRBD2. Germline CDR1 LGHNA, CDR2 YSLEER. This CDR3 has 16 residues. J gave up 3 bases and V 4 bases, and 9 bases lay outside the gene matches. The CDR3 DNA follows: TGCGCCAGCAGCCGAGATCCGGGCGGGGGGACAGATACGCAGTATTTT. Protein sequence: CASSRDPGGGTDTQYF.

The V gene is TRBV10-3, the J gene TRBJ1-4; no definite D call. CDR1 and CDR2 (germline): ENHRY, SYGVKD. The CDR3 is 15 residues long. V was trimmed by 5 bases and J by 0 bases, leaving 10 bases between them. CDR3 DNA sequence: TGTGCCATCAGTCCTAAGGGTGCAACTAATGAAAAACTGTTTTTT. Translated: CAISPKGATNEKLFF.

Here the CDR3 DNA reads TGCAGTGCTAGAGATATAAGAGCGGGGGGCAGGTACAATGAGCAGTTCTTC. Translated: CSARDIRAGGRYNEQFF. This sequence joins TRBV20-1 and TRBJ2-1, with 9 nucleotides matching TRBD2. V lost 0 bases and J lost 4; bases outside the gene matches: 10. This CDR3 is built from 17 residues. CDR1 DFQATT and CDR2 SNEGSKA come from the germline V gene (reference sequence).

The gene calls are TRBV12-3 or TRBV12-4 and TRBJ2-3; 12 nucleotides agree with TRBD2. This CDR3 comprises 16 residues. V lost 4 bases, J lost 2 bases, and 4 bases stayed unmatched. This CDR3 reads CASSYTSGGFTDTQYF. The CDR3 region has the DNA TGTGCCAGCAGTTATACTAGCGGGGGGTTCACAGATACGCAGTATTTT.

The genes are TRBV7-9 and TRBJ2-1, with 9 bases lining up with TRBD1. The CDR3 has 16 residues. Germline V gene data show CDR1 as SEHNR and CDR2 as FQNEAQ (reference sequence). After removal of 5 bases from V and 5 bases from J, the junction contained 10 bases not matched to a gene. The CDR3 here is CASSASGTGLHNEQFF. The CDR3 bases are TGTGCCAGCAGCGCATCCGGGACAGGGCTTCACAATGAGCAGTTCTTC.